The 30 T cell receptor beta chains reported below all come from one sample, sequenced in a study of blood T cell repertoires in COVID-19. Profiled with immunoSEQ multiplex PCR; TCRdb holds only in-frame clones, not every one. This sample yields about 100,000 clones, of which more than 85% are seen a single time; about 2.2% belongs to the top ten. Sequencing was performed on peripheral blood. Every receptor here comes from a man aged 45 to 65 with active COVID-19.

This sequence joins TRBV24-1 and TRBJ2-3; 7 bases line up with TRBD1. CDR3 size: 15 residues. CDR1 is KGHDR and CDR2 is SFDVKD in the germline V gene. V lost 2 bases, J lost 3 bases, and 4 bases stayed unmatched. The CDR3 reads CATSDSRGRTDTQYF. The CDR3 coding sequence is TGTGCCACCAGTGATTCAAGGGGGCGTACAGATACGCAGTATTTT.

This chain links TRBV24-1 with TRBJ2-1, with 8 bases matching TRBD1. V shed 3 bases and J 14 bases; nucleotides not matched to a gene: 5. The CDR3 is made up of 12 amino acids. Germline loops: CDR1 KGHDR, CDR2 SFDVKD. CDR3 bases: TGTGCCACCAGTGATCCGGACAGGGCAAAGTTCTTC. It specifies CATSDPDRAKFF.

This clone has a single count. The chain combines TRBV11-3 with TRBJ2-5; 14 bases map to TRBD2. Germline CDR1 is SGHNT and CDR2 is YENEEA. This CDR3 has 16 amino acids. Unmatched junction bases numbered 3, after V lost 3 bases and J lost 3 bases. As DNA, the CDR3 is TGTGCCAGCAGCTTGAGGGGACTAGCGGGAGAAGAGACCCAGTACTTC. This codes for CASSLRGLAGEETQYF.

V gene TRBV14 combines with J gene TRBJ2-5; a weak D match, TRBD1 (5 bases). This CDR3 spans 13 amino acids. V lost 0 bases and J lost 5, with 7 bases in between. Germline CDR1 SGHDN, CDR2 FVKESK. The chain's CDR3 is CASSQENRETQYF. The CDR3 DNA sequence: TGTGCCAGCAGCCAAGAGAACAGGGAGACCCAGTACTTC.

CDR3 in DNA: TGTGCCAGCAGTTTATTTTCGGGTTATGGCTACACCTTC. Translating gives CASSLFSGYGYTF. The chain links TRBV28 to TRBJ1-2; the D is unclear. Germline values: CDR1 MDHEN, CDR2 SYDVKM. The CDR3 has 13 residues. V lost 1 base and J 5 bases, leaving 8 bases between the germline ends.

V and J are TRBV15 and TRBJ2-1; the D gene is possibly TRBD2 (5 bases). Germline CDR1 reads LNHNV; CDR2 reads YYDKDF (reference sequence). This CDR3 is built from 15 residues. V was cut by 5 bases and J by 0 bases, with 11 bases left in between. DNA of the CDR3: TGTGCCACCAGCGGTTGGGAGAGCTCCTACAATGAGCAGTTCTTC. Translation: CATSGWESSYNEQFF.

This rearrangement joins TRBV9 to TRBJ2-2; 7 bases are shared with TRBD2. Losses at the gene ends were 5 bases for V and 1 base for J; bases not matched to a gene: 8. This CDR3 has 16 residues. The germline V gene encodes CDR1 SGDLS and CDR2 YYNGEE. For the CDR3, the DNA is TGTGCCAGCAGGGGGGGTCTAGCGGAGAACACCGGGGAGCTGTTTTTT. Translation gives CASRGGLAENTGELFF.

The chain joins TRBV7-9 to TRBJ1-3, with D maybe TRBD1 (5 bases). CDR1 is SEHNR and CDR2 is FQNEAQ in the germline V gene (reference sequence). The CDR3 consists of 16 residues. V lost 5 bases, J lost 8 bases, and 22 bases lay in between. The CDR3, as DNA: TGTGCCAGCAGCCCCGTTACCGCTCTGCTCAGGGACACCATATATTTT. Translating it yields CASSPVTALLRDTIYF.

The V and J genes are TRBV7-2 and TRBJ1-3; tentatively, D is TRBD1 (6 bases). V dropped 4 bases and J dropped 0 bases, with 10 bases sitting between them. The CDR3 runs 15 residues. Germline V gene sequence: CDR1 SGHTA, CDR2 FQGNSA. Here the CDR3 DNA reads TGTGCCAGCAGCTCAGGGGTAGCCTCTGGAAACACCATATATTTT. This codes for CASSSGVASGNTIYF. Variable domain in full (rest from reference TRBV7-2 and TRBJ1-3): GAGVSQSPSNKVTEKGKDVELRCDPISGHTALYWYRQSLGQGLEFLIYFQGNSAPDKSGLPSDRFSAERTGGSVSTLTIQRTQQEDSAVYLCASSSGVASGNTIYFGEGSWLTVV.

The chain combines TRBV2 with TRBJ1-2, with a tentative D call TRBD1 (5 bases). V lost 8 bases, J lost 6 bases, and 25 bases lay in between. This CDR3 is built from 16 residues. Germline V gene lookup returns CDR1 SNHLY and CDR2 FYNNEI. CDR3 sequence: CASGVAEGEGRNGYTF. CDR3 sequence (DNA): TGTGCCAGCGGGGTGGCTGAAGGGGAAGGGCGGAATGGCTACACCTTC.

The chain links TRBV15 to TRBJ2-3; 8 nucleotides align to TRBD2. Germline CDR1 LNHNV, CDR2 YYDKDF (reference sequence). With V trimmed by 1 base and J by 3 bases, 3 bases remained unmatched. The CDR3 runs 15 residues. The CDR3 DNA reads TGTGCCACCAGCAGAGTAGTAGCGGGGACAGATACGCAGTATTTT. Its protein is CATSRVVAGTDTQYF.

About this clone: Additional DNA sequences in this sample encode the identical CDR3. DNA for the CDR3: TGTGCCAGCAGCGTAGGGCCGTACCAAGAGACCCAGTACTTC. Its translation: CASSVGPYQETQYF. The chain has TRBV9 and TRBJ2-5; D uncertain. Germline loops: CDR1 SGDLS, CDR2 YYNGEE. This CDR3 has 14 residues. The ends were cut back, 0 bases at V and 0 bases at J, with 6 bases in the middle. Combining the CDR3 with reference TRBV9 and TRBJ2-5 gives the whole variable domain DSGVTQTPKHLITATGQRVTLRCSPRSGDLSVYWYQQSLDQGLQFLIQYYNGEERAKGNILERFSAQQFPDLHSELNLSSLELGDSALYFCASSVGPYQETQYFGPGTRLLVL.

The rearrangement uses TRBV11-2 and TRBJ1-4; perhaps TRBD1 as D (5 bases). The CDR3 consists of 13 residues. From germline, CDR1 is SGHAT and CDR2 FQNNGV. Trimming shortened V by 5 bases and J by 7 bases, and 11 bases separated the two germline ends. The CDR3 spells CASSQGGAEKLFF. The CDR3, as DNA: TGTGCCAGCAGCCAGGGTGGGGCTGAAAAACTGTTTTTT.

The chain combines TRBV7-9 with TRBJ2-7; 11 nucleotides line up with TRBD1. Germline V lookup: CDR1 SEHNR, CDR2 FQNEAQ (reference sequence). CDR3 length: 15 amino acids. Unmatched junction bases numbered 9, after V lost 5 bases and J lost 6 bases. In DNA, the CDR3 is TGTGCCAGCAGCCCGGGGACAGGGGGGCGGACCGAGCAGTACTTC. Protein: CASSPGTGGRTEQYF. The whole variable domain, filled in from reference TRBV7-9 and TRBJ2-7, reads DTGVSQNPRHKITKRGQNVTFRCDPISEHNRLYWYRQTLGQGPEFLTYFQNEAQLEKSRLLSDRFSAERPKGSFSTLEIQRTEQGDSAMYLCASSPGTGGRTEQYFGPGTRLTVT.

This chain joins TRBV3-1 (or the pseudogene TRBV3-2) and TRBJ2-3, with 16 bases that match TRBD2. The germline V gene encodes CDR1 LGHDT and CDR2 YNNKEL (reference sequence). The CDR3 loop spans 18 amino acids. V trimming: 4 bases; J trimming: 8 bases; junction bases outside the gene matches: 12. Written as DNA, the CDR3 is TGTGCCAGCAGCCGGGTTCCGGGACTAGCGGGGGGGCAAAGTACGCAGTATTTT. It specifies CASSRVPGLAGGQSTQYF.

Written as DNA, the CDR3 is TGTGCCAGCAGCTCTCTCGGGACAGGGTACGGGGCCAACGTCCTGACTTTC. Amino acids: CASSSLGTGYGANVLTF. The J gene is TRBJ2-6, the V gene TRBV21-1; TRBD1 was called by the table and not checked on the DNA. TRBV21-1 is termed a pseudogene. This CDR3 has 17 residues.

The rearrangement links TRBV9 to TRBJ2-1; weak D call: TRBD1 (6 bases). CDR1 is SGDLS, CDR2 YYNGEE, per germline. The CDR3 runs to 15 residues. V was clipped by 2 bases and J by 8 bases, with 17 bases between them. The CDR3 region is CASSVGTIGSHEQFF. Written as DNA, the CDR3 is TGTGCCAGCAGCGTGGGGACAATCGGGTCGCATGAGCAGTTCTTC.

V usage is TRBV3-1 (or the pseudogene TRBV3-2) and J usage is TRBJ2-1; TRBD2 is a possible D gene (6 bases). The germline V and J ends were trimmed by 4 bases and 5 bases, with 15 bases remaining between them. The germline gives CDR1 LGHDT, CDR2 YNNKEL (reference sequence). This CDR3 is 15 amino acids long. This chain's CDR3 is CASSLDGGSHNEQFF. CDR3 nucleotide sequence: TGTGCCAGCAGCCTCGATGGGGGGAGCCACAATGAGCAGTTCTTC.

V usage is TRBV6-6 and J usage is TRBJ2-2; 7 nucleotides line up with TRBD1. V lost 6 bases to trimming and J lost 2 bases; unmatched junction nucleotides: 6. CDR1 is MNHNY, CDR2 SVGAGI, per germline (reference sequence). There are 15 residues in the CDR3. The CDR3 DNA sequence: TGTGCCAGCAGCATGACAGGGACAAACACCGGGGAGCTGTTTTTT. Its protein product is CASSMTGTNTGELFF.

The CDR3 DNA follows: TGTGCCAGCAGCTTCGGACTCCAGGCAGCTTTCTTT. Residues: CASSFGLQAAFF. This sequence joins TRBV5-5 and TRBJ1-1; no reliable D call. The V gene's germline CDR1 is SGHKS and CDR2 YYEKEE (reference sequence). This CDR3 spans 12 amino acids. V was shortened by 2 bases and J by 10 bases, with 12 bases between the two germline ends.

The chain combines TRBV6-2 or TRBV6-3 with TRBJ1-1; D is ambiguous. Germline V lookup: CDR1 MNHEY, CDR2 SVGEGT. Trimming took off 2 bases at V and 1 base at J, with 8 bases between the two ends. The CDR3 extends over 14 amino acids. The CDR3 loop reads CASSYAGRNTEAFF. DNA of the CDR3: TGTGCCAGCAGTTACGCCGGGAGGAACACTGAAGCTTTCTTT.

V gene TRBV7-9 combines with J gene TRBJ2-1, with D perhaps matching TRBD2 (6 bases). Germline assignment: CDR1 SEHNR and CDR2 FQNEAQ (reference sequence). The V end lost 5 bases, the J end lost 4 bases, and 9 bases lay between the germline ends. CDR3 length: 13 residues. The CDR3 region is CASSNREYNEQFF. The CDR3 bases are TGTGCCAGCAGCAACCGGGAGTACAATGAGCAGTTCTTC. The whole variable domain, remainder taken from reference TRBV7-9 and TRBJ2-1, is DTGVSQNPRHKITKRGQNVTFRCDPISEHNRLYWYRQTLGQGPEFLTYFQNEAQLEKSRLLSDRFSAERPKGSFSTLEIQRTEQGDSAMYLCASSNREYNEQFFGPGTRLTVL.

The DNA for the CDR3 is TGTGCCAGCAGCCAAATACAGGGTTGGGGGGAGCTGTTTTTT. As protein: CASSQIQGWGELFF. The chain recombines TRBV28 with TRBJ2-2; a weak D match, TRBD1 (6 bases). CDR1 is MDHEN, CDR2 SYDVKM, per germline. Trimming removed 6 bases from V and 8 bases from J, with 16 bases in between. There are 14 residues in the CDR3.

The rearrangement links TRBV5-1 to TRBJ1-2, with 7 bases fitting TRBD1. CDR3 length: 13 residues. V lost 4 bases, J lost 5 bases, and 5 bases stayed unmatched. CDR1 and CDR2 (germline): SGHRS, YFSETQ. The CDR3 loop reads CASSHGTEYGYTF. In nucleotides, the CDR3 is TGCGCCAGCAGCCATGGGACAGAGTATGGCTACACCTTC.

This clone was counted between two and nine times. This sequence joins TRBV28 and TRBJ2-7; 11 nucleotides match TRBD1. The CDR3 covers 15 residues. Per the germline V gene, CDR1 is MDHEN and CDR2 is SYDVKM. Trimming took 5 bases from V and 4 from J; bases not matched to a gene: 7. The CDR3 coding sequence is TGTGCCAGCAGTCTGCCGGGACAGGGGGGGTACGAGCAGTACTTC. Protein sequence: CASSLPGQGGYEQYF.

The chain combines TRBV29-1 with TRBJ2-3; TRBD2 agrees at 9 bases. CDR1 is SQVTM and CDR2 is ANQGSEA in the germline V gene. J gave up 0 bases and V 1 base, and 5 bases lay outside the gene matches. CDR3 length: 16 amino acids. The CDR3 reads CSVEGPTSGSTDTQYF. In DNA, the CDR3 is TGCAGCGTTGAAGGCCCCACTAGCGGGAGCACAGATACGCAGTATTTT.

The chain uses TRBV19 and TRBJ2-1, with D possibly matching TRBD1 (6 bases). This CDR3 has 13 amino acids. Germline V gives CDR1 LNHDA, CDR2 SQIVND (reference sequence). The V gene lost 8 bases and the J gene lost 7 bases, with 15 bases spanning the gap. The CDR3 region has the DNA TGTGCCAGTCTCGCAAGGGGGTTGAATGAGCAGTTCTTC. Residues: CASLARGLNEQFF.

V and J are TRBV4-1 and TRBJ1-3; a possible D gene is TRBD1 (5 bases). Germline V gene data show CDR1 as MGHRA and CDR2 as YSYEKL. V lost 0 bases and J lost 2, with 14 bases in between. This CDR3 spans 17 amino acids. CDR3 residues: CASSQDALGGTGNTIYF. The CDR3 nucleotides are TGCGCCAGCAGCCAAGATGCCCTCGGGGGGACTGGAAACACCATATATTTT.

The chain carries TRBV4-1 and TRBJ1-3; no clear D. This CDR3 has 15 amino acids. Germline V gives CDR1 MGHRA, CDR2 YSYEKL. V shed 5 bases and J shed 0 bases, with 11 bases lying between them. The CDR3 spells CASSSPGSSGNTIYF. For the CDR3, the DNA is TGCGCCAGCAGCTCCCCAGGAAGCTCTGGAAACACCATATATTTT.

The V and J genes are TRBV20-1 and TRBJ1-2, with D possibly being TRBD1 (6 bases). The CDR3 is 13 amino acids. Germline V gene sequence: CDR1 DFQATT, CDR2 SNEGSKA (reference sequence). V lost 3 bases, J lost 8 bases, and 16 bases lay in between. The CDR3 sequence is CSASVNRVWGYTF. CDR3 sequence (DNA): TGCAGTGCTAGTGTGAACAGGGTCTGGGGCTACACCTTC.